This entry describes one T cell receptor beta chain. The data originate from a study of cytomegalovirus exposure and HLA in healthy donors. Amplification used 60 Vbeta primers and 13 Jbeta primers. Clones were sequenced by immunoSEQ multiplex PCR, and TCRdb holds only the in-frame ones, with some missing. The table lists about 150,000 clones, with 1.5% to 2% in the top ten. The ends lost 1 base at V and 6 bases at J; junction bases unmatched: 8. The CDR3 extends over 15 amino acids. Germline CDR1 is SGHRS and CDR2 is YFSETQ. The rearrangement uses TRBV5-1 and TRBJ2-3; 7 bases align to TRBD2. Sequencing used PBMCs. The clonotype comes from a woman aged 45-60 years in good health and CMV-seronegative. CDR3 residues: CASSLLAGVSDTQYF. The CDR3 bases are TGCGCCAGCAGCTTGCTGGCGGGAGTAAGTGATACGCAGTATTTT.